The 16 T cell receptor beta chains listed next were all sequenced from one sample in a study of control samples from healthy donors and cancer patients. The assay was immunoSEQ multiplex PCR, and TCRdb's table has in-frame clones only and misses some. The sample lists 150,000 to 200,000 clones, 91% seen once, with around 2% in the top ten. Specimen: blood. The source of these receptors is a woman between 40 and 55 years old in good health.

The rearrangement joins TRBV2 to TRBJ1-6; the D gene is possibly TRBD1 (5 bases). CDR1 and CDR2 from the germline V gene are SNHLY and FYNNEI. The V and J ends lost 6 bases and 7 bases respectively, with 16 bases between them. CDR3 size: 15 residues. The CDR3 sequence: CASSQWGIGNSPLHF. Here the CDR3 DNA reads TGTGCCAGCAGCCAATGGGGGATAGGAAATTCACCCCTCCACTTT.

The rearrangement uses TRBV19 and TRBJ2-5, with D perhaps TRBD2 (6 bases). Deletions cut 5 bases from V and 4 bases from J, with 20 bases between. The length of the CDR3 is 16 residues. CDR1 is LNHDA and CDR2 is SQIVND in the germline V gene (reference sequence). This CDR3 is CASSPGRIGPGETQYF. The CDR3 DNA is TGTGCCAGTAGTCCAGGGAGGATAGGGCCGGGAGAGACCCAGTACTTC. The full variable domain, with the rest looked up from reference TRBV19 and TRBJ2-5, is DGGITQSPKYLFRKEGQNVTLSCEQNLNHDAMYWYRQDPGQGLRLIYYSQIVNDFQKGDIAEGYSVSREKKESFPLTVTSAQKNPTAFYLCASSPGRIGPGETQYFGPGTRLLVL.

J is TRBJ1-1 and V is TRBV13, with D possibly matching TRBD1 (6 bases). The CDR3 spans 15 residues. Germline CDR1 PRHDT, CDR2 FYEKMQ (reference sequence). V lost 2 bases and J lost 4, with 14 bases in between. The CDR3 DNA follows: TGTGCCAGCAGCTTAAACAGGGACGGTGGCACTGAAGCTTTCTTT. Protein product: CASSLNRDGGTEAFF.

The chain uses TRBV12-3 or TRBV12-4 and TRBJ2-5; D unclear. This CDR3 contains 12 residues. V was trimmed by 5 bases and J by 2 bases, leaving 6 bases between them. In nucleotides, the CDR3 is TGTGCCAGCAGTCCCCAGCAAGAGACCCAGTACTTC. Translation: CASSPQQETQYF.

V gene TRBV5-1 combines with J gene TRBJ2-1; the match to TRBD2 covers 10 bases. V gave up 1 base and J gave up 7 bases; unmatched junction bases: 8. CDR3 length: 16 amino acids. The germline gives CDR1 SGHRS, CDR2 YFSETQ. The CDR3 loop is CASSLFPSGGGNEQFF. DNA for the CDR3: TGCGCCAGCAGCTTGTTTCCTAGCGGGGGAGGTAATGAGCAGTTCTTC.

This clone was detected only a few times. CDR3 sequence reads: CSASVTGTAGNSPLHF. CDR3 DNA: TGCAGTGCTAGTGTAACAGGGACGGCGGGGAATTCACCCCTCCACTTT. The chain employs TRBV20-1 and TRBJ1-6; TRBD1 is a possible D gene (6 bases). V gave up 3 bases and J gave up 7 bases, with 19 bases separating them. The CDR3 is made up of 16 amino acids. Germline values: CDR1 DFQATT, CDR2 SNEGSKA (reference sequence).

The V and J genes are TRBV5-5 and TRBJ1-6; TRBD1 matches 9 bases. CDR3 length: 14 residues. CDR1 and CDR2 (germline): SGHKS, YYEKEE (reference sequence). V was clipped by 5 bases and J by 10 bases; unmatched bases: 7. CDR3 amino acids: CASRTRDRESPLHF. The CDR3 bases are TGTGCCAGCAGGACCCGGGACAGGGAATCACCCCTCCACTTT.

The V and J genes are TRBV6-5 and TRBJ1-1; D unclear. The germline CDR1 and CDR2 sequences are MNHEY and SVGAGI. Trimming took off 8 bases at V and 2 bases at J, with 18 bases between the two ends. This CDR3 contains 15 residues. This CDR3 is CASRTIQGFNTEAFF. As DNA, the CDR3 is TGTGCCAGCCGTACAATCCAAGGTTTTAACACTGAAGCTTTCTTT.

This clone was counted once. This chain uses TRBV27 with TRBJ2-2; 12 bases align to TRBD2. V gave up 5 bases and J gave up 3 bases; unmatched junction bases: 10. From germline, CDR1 is MNHEY and CDR2 SMNVEV (reference sequence). This CDR3 is built from 18 residues. The CDR3 coding sequence is TGTGCCAGCAGTATAACTAGCGGGGGGACCCGCCACACCGGGGAGCTGTTTTTT. Encoded protein: CASSITSGGTRHTGELFF.

This chain joins TRBV7-8 and TRBJ2-3; possibly TRBD1 or TRBD2 for D (6 bases each). The V end lost 4 bases, the J end lost 6 bases, and 20 bases lay between the germline ends. This CDR3 is built from 16 residues. The V gene's germline CDR1 is SGHVS and CDR2 FQNEAQ. The CDR3 DNA follows: TGTGCCAGCAGCTCCATGGGCTGGGGGGCAGAGGATACGCAGTATTTT. Translated: CASSSMGWGAEDTQYF.

This rearrangement joins TRBV27 to TRBJ1-5; D may be TRBD1 (5 bases). Trimming pared 6 bases from V and 7 bases from J, leaving 16 bases between. The CDR3 spans 14 residues. Looked up from germline, CDR1 is MNHEY and CDR2 is SMNVEV (reference sequence). CDR3 protein: CASSPPGPRQPQHF. CDR3 nucleotide sequence: TGTGCCAGCAGCCCACCGGGGCCACGACAGCCCCAGCATTTT.

The chain uses TRBV2 and TRBJ2-5; 10 nucleotides line up with TRBD1. Germline CDR1 reads SNHLY; CDR2 reads FYNNEI. This CDR3 spans 16 amino acids. Trimming took 8 bases from V and 3 from J; bases not matched to a gene: 12. CDR3: CASQNPDGTGEETQYF. The CDR3 DNA is TGTGCCAGCCAAAACCCGGACGGGACAGGGGAAGAGACCCAGTACTTC.

A single count supports this clone. The genes are TRBV5-6 and TRBJ2-7; D remains ambiguous. The V gene's germline CDR1 is SGHDT and CDR2 YYEEEE. The length of the CDR3 is 12 residues. V dropped 4 bases and J dropped 6 bases, with 11 bases sitting between them. The DNA for the CDR3 is TGTGCCAGCAGCGCCCGGAGAGCCGAGCAGTACTTC. Its translation: CASSARRAEQYF.

V is TRBV21-1 and J is TRBJ2-7. TRBV21-1 has pseudogene status. The CDR3 consists of 16 residues. Here the CDR3 DNA reads TGTGCCAGCAGCAAAGTGGCAGACCAGACCATCTACGAGCAGTACTTC. As protein: CASSKVADQTIYEQYF.

Here the CDR3 DNA reads TGTGCCAGCAGCCCACTAGCGGGGGGCGGCACAGATACGCAGTATTTT. Translated, it gives CASSPLAGGGTDTQYF. The J gene is TRBJ2-3, the V gene TRBV7-9, with TRBD2 identical over 12 bases. Germline-derived CDR1 and CDR2 are SEHNR and FQNEAQ (reference sequence). V dropped 5 bases and J dropped 1; count of bases not matched to a gene: 4. There are 16 residues in the CDR3. Drawing the rest from reference TRBV7-9 and TRBJ2-3, the complete variable domain is DTGVSQNPRHKITKRGQNVTFRCDPISEHNRLYWYRQTLGQGPEFLTYFQNEAQLEKSRLLSDRFSAERPKGSFSTLEIQRTEQGDSAMYLCASSPLAGGGTDTQYFGPGTRLTVL.

The chain is built from TRBV6-5 and TRBJ2-5; TRBD2 matches 11 bases. The CDR3 is made up of 15 amino acids. Germline trimming cut 5 bases from V and 0 bases from J; bases unmatched to any gene: 2. Germline CDR1 MNHEY, CDR2 SVGAGI. This CDR3 reads CASSLLAGDQETQYF. DNA of the CDR3: TGTGCCAGCAGTCTACTAGCGGGGGACCAAGAGACCCAGTACTTC.